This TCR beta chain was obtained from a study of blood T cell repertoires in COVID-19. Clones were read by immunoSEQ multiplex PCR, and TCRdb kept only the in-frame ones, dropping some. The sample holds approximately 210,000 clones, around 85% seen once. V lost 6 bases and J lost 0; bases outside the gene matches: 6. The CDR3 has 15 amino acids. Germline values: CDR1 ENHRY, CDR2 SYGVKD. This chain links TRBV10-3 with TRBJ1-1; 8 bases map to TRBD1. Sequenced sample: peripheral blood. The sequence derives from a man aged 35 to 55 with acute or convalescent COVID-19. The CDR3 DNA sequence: TGTGCCATCAGCGGGGACAGGACCATGAACACTGAAGCTTTCTTT. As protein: CAISGDRTMNTEAFF.